Listed below are T cell receptor beta chains from one sample, sequenced in a study of graft-versus-host responses after intestinal transplantation. These receptors have no identified antigens. Profiling relied on immunoSEQ multiplex PCR, and the TCRdb table lists in-frame clones only, not all of them. This sample has about 48,000 clones, with about 90% found just once. This specimen was unstimulated CD4+ T cells sorted from spleen or lymph node cells, taken before transplant. Source of these receptors: a human donor who was the organ donor for an intestinal transplant. Each CDR3 is given with its conserved first and last residue. The D gene is left open where the match is weak. For some rows the clone size is stated as once, few or many, or as a class when expanded; others skip it.

TGTGCCTGGAGTGTGGCCTGGGGTGGAAGCAATCAGCCCCAGCATTTT	CAWSVAWGGSNQPQHF	-	TRBV30	TRBJ1-5	-
TGTGCCAGCAGCTCCATGGGACTAGCGGGAGGTGGGGAGCTGTTTTTT	CASSSMGLAGGGELFF	TRBD2	TRBV5-4	TRBJ2-2	-
TGTGCCAGTAGTACCTTGGGGGCGGATGAGCAGTTCTTC	CASSTLGADEQFF	-	TRBV19	TRBJ2-1	-
TGTGCCAGCAGCCCGACGGATTTATGGGGTACCGGGGAGCTGTTTTTT	CASSPTDLWGTGELFF	-	TRBV7-2	TRBJ2-2	-
TGTGCCAGCAGTCCGGGACACCGCACAGATACGCAGTATTTT	CASSPGHRTDTQYF	-	TRBV27	TRBJ2-3	once
TGTGCCAGCAGTAAAGCCTCCCCCAGCGACTATCTCACCGGGGAGCTGTTTTTT	CASSKASPSDYLTGELFF	-	TRBV28	TRBJ2-2	-
TGTGCCAGTAGTACAGGGGGCCAAGAGACCCAGTACTTC	CASSTGGQETQYF	TRBD1	TRBV19	TRBJ2-5	-
TGTGCCAGCAGCCCCCGGACTAGCGGAGGCCAAGAGACCCAGTACTTC	CASSPRTSGGQETQYF	TRBD2	TRBV11-2	TRBJ2-5	-
TGTGCCAGCAGCCAAGGGATGTGGGGGCCCCCGAACACCGGGGAGCTGTTTTTT	CASSQGMWGPPNTGELFF	-	TRBV14	TRBJ2-2	-
TGTGCCAGCAGCCAAGCGGCTAGCGGGACCTACGAGCAGTACTTC	CASSQAASGTYEQYF	TRBD2	TRBV4-2	TRBJ2-7	-
TGCGCCAGCAGCTTGGGACTAGCGGGAACCTACGAGCAGTACTTC	CASSLGLAGTYEQYF	TRBD2	TRBV6-5	TRBJ2-7	-
TGCAGCGTTGACCGTTCGGGGGTGGGAGAGACCCAGTACTTC	CSVDRSGVGETQYF	-	TRBV29-1	TRBJ2-5	-
TGCGCCAGCAGCCCCAGGGCTAGCGAGGGCTCCTACGAGCAGTACTTC	CASSPRASEGSYEQYF	-	TRBV5-1	TRBJ2-7	-
TGTGCCAGCAGTGAATTCCACTACGAGCAGTACTTC	CASSEFHYEQYF	-	TRBV6-5	TRBJ2-7	-
TGCGCCAGCACCCTGGGCACCGGGGAGCTGTTTTTT	CASTLGTGELFF	-	TRBV10-2	TRBJ2-2	few
TGTGCCAGTAGTATAGAAGGTTCGGGGCTATTCTCCTACAATGAGCAGTTCTTC	CASSIEGSGLFSYNEQFF	-	TRBV19	TRBJ2-1	-